The present T cell receptor beta chain was sequenced within a study of cytomegalovirus exposure and HLA in healthy donors. Study-wide points: The study labeled more than 150 TCR beta chains cytomegalovirus-associated.

As for this clone: Its antigen is not known.

The PCR ran on 60 Vbeta and 13 Jbeta primers. Assay used: immunoSEQ multiplex PCR; TCRdb lists only in-frame clones, some missing. The sample carries some 150,000 clones, about 59% recorded once. Each donor was healthy, and each was a bone marrow donor. The J segment lost 3 bases and the V segment lost 0 bases, leaving 9 bases of the junction unmatched. This CDR3 has 16 residues. Germline V gives CDR1 SGHDT, CDR2 YYEEEE. The source material was PBMCs. The rearrangement uses TRBV5-6 and TRBJ2-7, with TRBD1 identical over 7 bases. The receptor was isolated from a man aged 35-49 years in good health and CMV-seronegative. The CDR3 nucleotides are TGTGCCAGCAGCTTGGGGGGCCTGGGACAGCTCTACGAGCAGTACTTC. Its protein product is CASSLGGLGQLYEQYF.